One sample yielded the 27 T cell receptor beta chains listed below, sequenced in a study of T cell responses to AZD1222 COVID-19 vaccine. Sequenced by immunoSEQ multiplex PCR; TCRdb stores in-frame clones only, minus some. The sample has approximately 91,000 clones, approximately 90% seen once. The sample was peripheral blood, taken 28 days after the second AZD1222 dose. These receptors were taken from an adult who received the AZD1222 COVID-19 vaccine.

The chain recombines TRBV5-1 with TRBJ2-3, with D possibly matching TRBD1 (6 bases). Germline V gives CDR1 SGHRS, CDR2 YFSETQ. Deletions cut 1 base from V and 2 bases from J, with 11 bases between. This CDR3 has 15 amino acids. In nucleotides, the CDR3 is TGCGCCAGCAGCTTGTTTGACAGGTTCACAGATACGCAGTATTTT. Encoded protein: CASSLFDRFTDTQYF.

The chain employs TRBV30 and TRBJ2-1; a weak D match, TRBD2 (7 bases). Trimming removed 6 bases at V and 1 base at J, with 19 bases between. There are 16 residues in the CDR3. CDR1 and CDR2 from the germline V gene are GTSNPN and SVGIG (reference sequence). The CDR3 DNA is TGTGCCTGTACTTTCGAAGGGGGGGAATCCTACAATGAGCAGTTCTTC. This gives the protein CACTFEGGESYNEQFF.

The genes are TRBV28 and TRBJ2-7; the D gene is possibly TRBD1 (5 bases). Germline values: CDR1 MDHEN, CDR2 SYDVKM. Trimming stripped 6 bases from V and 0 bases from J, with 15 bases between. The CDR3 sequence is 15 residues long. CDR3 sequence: CASRPGGADSYEQYF. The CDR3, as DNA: TGTGCCAGCAGACCCGGTGGGGCGGACTCCTACGAGCAGTACTTC.

CDR3 loop: CASNSYVAATAKNIQYF. The DNA for the CDR3 is TGTGCCAGCAACTCTTACGTCGCAGCAACAGCCAAAAACATTCAGTACTTC. This chain joins TRBV28 and TRBJ2-4; D not resolved. Germline loops: CDR1 MDHEN, CDR2 SYDVKM. The CDR3 consists of 17 residues. The germline V and J ends were trimmed by 7 bases and 0 bases, with 19 bases remaining between them.

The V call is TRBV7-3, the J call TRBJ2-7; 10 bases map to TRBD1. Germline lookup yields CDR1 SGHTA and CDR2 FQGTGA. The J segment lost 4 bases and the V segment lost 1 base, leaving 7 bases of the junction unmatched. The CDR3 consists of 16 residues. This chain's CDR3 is CASSLKAVGQGYEQYF. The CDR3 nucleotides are TGTGCCAGCAGCTTAAAGGCGGTGGGACAGGGGTACGAGCAGTACTTC.

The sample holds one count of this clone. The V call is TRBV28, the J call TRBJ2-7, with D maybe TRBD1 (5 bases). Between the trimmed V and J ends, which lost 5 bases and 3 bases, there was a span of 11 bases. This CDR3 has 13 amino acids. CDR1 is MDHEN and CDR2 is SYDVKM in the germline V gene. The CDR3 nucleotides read TGTGCCAGCAGTGCAGGGATATACTACGAGCAGTACTTC. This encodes CASSAGIYYEQYF.

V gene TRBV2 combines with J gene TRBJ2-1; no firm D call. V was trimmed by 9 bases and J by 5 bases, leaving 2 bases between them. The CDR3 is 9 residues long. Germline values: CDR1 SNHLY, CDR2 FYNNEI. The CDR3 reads CARNNEQFF. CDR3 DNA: TGTGCCAGGAACAATGAGCAGTTCTTC.

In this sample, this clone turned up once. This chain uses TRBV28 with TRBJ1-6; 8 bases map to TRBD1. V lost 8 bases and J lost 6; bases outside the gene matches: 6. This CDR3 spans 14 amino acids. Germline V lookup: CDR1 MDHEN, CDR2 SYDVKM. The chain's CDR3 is CASQGAGSNSPLHF. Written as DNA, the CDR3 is TGTGCCAGCCAGGGGGCAGGGAGTAATTCACCCCTCCACTTT.

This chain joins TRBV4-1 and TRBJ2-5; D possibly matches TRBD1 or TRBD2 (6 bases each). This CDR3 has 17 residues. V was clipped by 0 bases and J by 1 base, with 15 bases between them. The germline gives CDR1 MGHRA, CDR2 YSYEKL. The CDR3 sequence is CASSQEGGSRTQETQYF. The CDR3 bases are TGCGCCAGCAGCCAAGAGGGGGGCAGCCGAACCCAAGAGACCCAGTACTTC.

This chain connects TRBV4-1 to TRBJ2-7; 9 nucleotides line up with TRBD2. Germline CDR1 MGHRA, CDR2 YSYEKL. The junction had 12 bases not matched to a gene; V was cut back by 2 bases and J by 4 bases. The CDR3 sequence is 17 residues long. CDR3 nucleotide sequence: TGCGCCAGCAGCCAATCTTTAGCGGGAGTACCCCTTTACGAGCAGTACTTC. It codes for CASSQSLAGVPLYEQYF.

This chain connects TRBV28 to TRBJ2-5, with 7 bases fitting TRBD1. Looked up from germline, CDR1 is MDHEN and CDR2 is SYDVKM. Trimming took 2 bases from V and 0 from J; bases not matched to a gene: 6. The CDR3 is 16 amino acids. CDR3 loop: CASSLATGYYQETQYF. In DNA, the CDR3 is TGTGCCAGCAGTTTAGCGACAGGGTATTACCAAGAGACCCAGTACTTC.

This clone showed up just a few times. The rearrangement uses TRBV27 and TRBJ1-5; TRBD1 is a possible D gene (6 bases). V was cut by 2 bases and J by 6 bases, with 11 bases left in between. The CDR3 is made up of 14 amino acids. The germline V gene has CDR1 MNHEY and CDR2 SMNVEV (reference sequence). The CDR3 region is CASSLGTGSQPQHF. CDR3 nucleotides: TGTGCCAGCAGTTTAGGTACAGGGAGTCAGCCCCAGCATTTT.

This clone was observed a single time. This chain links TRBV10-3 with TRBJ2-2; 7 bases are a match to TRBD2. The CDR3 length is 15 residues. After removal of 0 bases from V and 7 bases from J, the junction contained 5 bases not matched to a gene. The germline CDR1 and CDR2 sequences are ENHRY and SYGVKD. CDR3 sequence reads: CAISESTSSHGELFF. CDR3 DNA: TGTGCCATCAGTGAGTCGACTAGCAGCCACGGGGAGCTGTTTTTT.

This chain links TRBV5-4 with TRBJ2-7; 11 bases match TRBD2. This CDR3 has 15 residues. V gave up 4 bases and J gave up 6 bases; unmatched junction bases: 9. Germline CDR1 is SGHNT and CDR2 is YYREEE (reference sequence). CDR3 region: CASSLSGGGGREQYF. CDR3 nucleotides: TGTGCCAGCAGCCTTAGCGGGGGGGGCGGGCGCGAGCAGTACTTC.

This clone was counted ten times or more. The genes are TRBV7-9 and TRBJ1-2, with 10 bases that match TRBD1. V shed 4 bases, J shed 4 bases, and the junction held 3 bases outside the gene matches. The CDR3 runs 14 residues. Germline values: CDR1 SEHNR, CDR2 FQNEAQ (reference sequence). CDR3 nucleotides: TGTGCCAGCAGCTCTGGGACAGGGGTCTATGGCTACACCTTC. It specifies CASSSGTGVYGYTF.

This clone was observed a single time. The CDR3 DNA reads TGTGCCAGCAGCCCACAGAATGAGGGGACGAACACTGAAGCTTTCTTT. This codes for CASSPQNEGTNTEAFF. The rearrangement links TRBV28 to TRBJ1-1; TRBD1 might be the D (5 bases). The germline V and J ends were trimmed by 6 bases and 1 base, with 18 bases remaining between them. Germline V gene sequence: CDR1 MDHEN, CDR2 SYDVKM. CDR3 length: 16 amino acids.

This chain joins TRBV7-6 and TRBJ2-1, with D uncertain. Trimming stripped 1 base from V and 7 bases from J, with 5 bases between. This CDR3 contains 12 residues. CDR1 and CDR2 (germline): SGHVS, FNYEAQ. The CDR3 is CASSLVMNEQFF. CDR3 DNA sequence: TGTGCCAGCAGCTTAGTAATGAATGAGCAGTTCTTC.

The CDR3 loop is CSAYLGTEAFF. The CDR3, as DNA: TGCAGTGCTTACCTCGGGACTGAAGCTTTCTTT. The gene calls are TRBV20-1 and TRBJ1-1, with D unclear. With 5 bases removed from V and 5 bases from J, the gap between germline ends came to 9 bases. CDR3 length: 11 residues. The germline CDR1 and CDR2 sequences are DFQATT and SNEGSKA (reference sequence).

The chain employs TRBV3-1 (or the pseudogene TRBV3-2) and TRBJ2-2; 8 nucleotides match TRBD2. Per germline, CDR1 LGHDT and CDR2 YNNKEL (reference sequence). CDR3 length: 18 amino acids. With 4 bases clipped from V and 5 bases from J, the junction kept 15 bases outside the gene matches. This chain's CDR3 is CASSREIAGRAVTGELFF. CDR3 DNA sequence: TGTGCCAGCAGCCGGGAAATAGCGGGGAGAGCGGTTACCGGGGAGCTGTTTTTT.

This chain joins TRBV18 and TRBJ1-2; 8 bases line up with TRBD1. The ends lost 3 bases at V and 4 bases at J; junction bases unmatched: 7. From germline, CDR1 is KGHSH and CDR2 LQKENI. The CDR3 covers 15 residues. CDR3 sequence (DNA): TGTGCCAGCTCACCTTCTGGACAGGGTGGCTATGGCTACACCTTC. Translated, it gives CASSPSGQGGYGYTF.

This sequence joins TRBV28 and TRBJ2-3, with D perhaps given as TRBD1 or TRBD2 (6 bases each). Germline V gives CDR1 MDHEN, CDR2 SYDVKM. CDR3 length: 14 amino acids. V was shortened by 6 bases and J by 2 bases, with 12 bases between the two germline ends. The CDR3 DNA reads TGTGCCAGCAGCCCACAGGGACTCACAGATACGCAGTATTTT. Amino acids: CASSPQGLTDTQYF.

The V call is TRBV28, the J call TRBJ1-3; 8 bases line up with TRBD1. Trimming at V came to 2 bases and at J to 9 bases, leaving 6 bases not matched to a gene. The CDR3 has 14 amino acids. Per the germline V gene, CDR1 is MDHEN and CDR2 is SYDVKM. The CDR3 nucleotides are TGTGCCAGCAGTTTACTACAGGGGGGATTCACCATATATTTT. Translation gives CASSLLQGGFTIYF.

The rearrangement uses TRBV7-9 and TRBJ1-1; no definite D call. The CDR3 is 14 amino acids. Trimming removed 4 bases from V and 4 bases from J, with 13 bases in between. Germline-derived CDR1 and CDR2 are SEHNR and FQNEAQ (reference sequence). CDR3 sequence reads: CASSSKRRSTEAFF. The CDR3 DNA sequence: TGTGCCAGCAGCTCGAAGCGTCGGAGCACTGAAGCTTTCTTT.

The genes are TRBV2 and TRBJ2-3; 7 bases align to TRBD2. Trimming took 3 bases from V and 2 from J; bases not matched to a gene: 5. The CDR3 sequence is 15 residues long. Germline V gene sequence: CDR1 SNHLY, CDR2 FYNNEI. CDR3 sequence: CASSDWLAATDTQYF. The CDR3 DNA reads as TGTGCCAGCAGTGATTGGCTAGCGGCCACAGATACGCAGTATTTT.

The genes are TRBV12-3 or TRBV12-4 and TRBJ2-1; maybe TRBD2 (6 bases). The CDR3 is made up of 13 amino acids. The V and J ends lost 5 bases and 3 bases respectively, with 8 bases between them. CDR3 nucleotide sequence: TGTGCCAGCAGTCCCGGGGGCTACAATGAGCAGTTCTTC. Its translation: CASSPGGYNEQFF.

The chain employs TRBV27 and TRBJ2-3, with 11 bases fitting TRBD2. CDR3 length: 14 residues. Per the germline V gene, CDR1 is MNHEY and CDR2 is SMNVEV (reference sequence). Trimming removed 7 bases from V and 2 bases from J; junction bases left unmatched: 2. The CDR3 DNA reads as TGTGCCAGCAAGACTAGCGGGGTCACAGATACGCAGTATTTT. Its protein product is CASKTSGVTDTQYF.

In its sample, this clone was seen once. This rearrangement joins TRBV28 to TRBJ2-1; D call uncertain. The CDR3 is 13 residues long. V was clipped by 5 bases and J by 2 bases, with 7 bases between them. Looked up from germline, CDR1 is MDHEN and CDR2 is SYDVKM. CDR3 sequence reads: CASSQTPYNEQFF. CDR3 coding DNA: TGTGCCAGCAGTCAGACCCCCTACAATGAGCAGTTCTTC.